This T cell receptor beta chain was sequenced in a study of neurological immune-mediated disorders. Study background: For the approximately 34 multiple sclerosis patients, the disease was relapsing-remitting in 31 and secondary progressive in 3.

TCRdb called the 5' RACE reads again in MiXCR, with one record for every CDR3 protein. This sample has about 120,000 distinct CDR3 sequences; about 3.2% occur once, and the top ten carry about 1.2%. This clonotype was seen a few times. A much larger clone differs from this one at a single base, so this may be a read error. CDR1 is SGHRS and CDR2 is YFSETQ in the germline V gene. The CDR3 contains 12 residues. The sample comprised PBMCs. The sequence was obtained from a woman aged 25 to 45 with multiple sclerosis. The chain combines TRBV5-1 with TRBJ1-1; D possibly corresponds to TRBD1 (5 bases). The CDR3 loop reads CDSSSDSTEAFF. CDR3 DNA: TGCGACAGCAGCTCTGACAGCACTGAAGCTTTCTTT.